This T cell receptor beta chain was profiled in a study of OX40 agonist ivuxolimab in advanced cancers. This CDR3 is built from 16 residues. Deletions cut 1 base from V and 4 bases from J, with 16 bases between. From germline, CDR1 is LNHNV and CDR2 YYDKDF (reference sequence). Here immunoSEQ multiplex PCR was the method, and the copy in TCRdb shows in-frame clones only, minus some. The repertoire includes around 100,000 clones, 70% to 90% of them detected once, and around 0.16% sits in the top ten. This chain joins TRBV15 and TRBJ1-1; a possible D gene is TRBD1 (5 bases). This sample comprised CD4+ or CD8+ T cells sorted from blood, obtained in a trial of the OX40 agonist ivuxolimab. This receptor was identified in an adult with an advanced solid tumor such as melanoma, head and neck, liver or kidney cancer. CDR3 bases: TGTGCCACCAGCAGAGTAGTGGGGGAAGGAGGCACTGAAGCTTTCTTT. This gives the protein CATSRVVGEGGTEAFF.